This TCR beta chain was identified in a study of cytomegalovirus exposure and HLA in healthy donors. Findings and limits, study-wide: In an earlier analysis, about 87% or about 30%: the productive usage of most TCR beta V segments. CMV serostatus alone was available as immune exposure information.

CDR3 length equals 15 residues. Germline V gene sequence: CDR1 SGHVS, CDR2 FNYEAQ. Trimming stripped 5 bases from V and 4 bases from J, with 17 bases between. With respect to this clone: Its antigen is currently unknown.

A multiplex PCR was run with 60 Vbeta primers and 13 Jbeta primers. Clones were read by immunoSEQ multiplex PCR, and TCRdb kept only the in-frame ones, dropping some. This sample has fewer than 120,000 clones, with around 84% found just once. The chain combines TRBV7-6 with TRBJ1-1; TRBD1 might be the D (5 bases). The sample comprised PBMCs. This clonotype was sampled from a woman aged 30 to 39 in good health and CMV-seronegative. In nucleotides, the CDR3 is TGTGCCAGCAGCCCCGGGGGAGGGTGGGCCACTGAAGCTTTCTTT. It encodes CASSPGGGWATEAFF.